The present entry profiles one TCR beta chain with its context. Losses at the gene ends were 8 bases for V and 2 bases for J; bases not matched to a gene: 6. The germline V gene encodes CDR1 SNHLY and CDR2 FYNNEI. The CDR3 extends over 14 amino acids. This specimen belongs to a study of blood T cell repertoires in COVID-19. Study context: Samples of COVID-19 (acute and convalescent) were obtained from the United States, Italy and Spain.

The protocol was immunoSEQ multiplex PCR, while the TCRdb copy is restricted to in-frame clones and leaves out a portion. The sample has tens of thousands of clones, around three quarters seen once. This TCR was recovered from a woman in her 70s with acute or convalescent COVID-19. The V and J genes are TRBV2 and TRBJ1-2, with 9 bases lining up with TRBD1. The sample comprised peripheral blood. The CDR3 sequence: CASDRDRVNYGYTF. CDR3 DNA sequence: TGTGCCAGCGACAGGGACAGGGTAAACTATGGCTACACCTTC.